These 24 T cell receptor beta chains originate from one sample sequenced in a study of blood T cell repertoires in COVID-19. Profiling relied on immunoSEQ multiplex PCR, and the TCRdb table lists in-frame clones only, not all of them. This sample carries more than 200,000 clones, over 70% of them seen once, and the ten largest clones take 8.5% to 10%. Sequencing used peripheral blood. These receptor sequences come from a man between 35 and 55 years old with active or convalescent COVID-19.

This clone was counted between two and nine times. This chain uses TRBV29-1 with TRBJ2-7; 7 bases are shared with TRBD2. CDR1 SQVTM and CDR2 ANQGSEA come from the germline V gene. This CDR3 contains 14 residues. V lost 0 bases and J lost 4; bases outside the gene matches: 6. CDR3 DNA: TGCAGCGTTGAAGACGGGGGAGGGCCGTACGAGCAGTACTTC. Amino acid sequence: CSVEDGGGPYEQYF.

This clone came up once. The J gene is TRBJ2-7, the V gene TRBV6-5, with 8 bases identical to TRBD1. V lost 6 bases to trimming and J lost 5 bases; unmatched junction nucleotides: 6. Germline assignment: CDR1 MNHEY and CDR2 SVGAGI. CDR3 length equals 13 residues. The chain's CDR3 is CASRQDRGHEQYF. The CDR3 DNA follows: TGTGCCAGCAGACAAGACAGGGGCCACGAGCAGTACTTC.

With respect to this clone: The same CDR3 also results from other DNA sequences found in this sample. This rearrangement joins TRBV4-3 to TRBJ2-7; 10 positions agree with TRBD1. Germline V gives CDR1 LGHNA, CDR2 YSLEER. CDR3 length: 16 amino acids. V lost 3 bases, J lost 3 bases, and 8 bases stayed unmatched. The CDR3 DNA reads TGCGCCAGCAGCCATTCCGGGACAGGGGAGAGCTACGAGCAGTACTTC. It translates to CASSHSGTGESYEQYF.

The chain employs TRBV6-2 or TRBV6-3 and TRBJ2-5; 7 nucleotides line up with TRBD2. V lost 6 bases to trimming and J lost 0 bases; unmatched junction nucleotides: 10. The CDR3 length is 16 residues. From germline, CDR1 is MNHEY and CDR2 SVGEGT. CDR3 coding DNA: TGTGCCAGCAGCCGCCGGACTAGTCCGTACCAAGAGACCCAGTACTTC. Its translation is CASSRRTSPYQETQYF.

This clone was counted once. J is TRBJ1-1 and V is TRBV11-2; D not resolved. Germline V gene lookup returns CDR1 SGHAT and CDR2 FQNNGV. The CDR3 has 13 residues. The V gene lost 5 bases and the J gene lost 4 bases, with 11 bases spanning the gap. CDR3: CASSPHVATEAFF. The CDR3 region has the DNA TGTGCCAGCAGCCCTCATGTGGCCACTGAAGCTTTCTTT.

The chain is built from TRBV6-2 or TRBV6-3 and TRBJ1-2; 8 nucleotides line up with TRBD1. V lost 0 bases to trimming and J lost 8 bases; unmatched junction nucleotides: 8. Germline V CDR1 and CDR2: MNHEY, SVGEGT. CDR3 length: 15 residues. Written as DNA, the CDR3 is TGTGCCAGCAGTTACTCGCAGGGGGCCGTCCAAGGCTACACCTTC. Translation: CASSYSQGAVQGYTF.

This clone has just a few counts. The gene calls are TRBV3-1 (or the pseudogene TRBV3-2) and TRBJ1-2; 12 nucleotides agree with TRBD1. This CDR3 has 16 residues. CDR1 and CDR2 (germline): LGHDT, YNNKEL (reference sequence). The J segment lost 8 bases and the V segment lost 2 bases, leaving 9 bases of the junction unmatched. The CDR3: CASSQRGRDRGRGYTF. DNA of the CDR3: TGTGCCAGCAGCCAAAGAGGCCGGGACAGGGGGCGCGGCTACACCTTC.

A few counts support this clone. Relative to the germline gene, one junction end is altered; a read error may explain this. The V gene is TRBV19, the J gene TRBJ1-3, with TRBD1 identical over 7 bases. This CDR3 comprises 15 residues. The germline gives CDR1 LNHDA, CDR2 SQIVND (reference sequence). CDR3 nucleotide sequence: TGTGCCAGTAGTCCCACCCTCGGACAGGAAGCGTGGCGGAATTTT. Protein: CASSPTLGQEAWRNF. Looking up the rest from reference TRBV19 and TRBJ1-3 gives the full variable domain: DGGITQSPKYLFRKEGQNVTLSCEQNLNHDAMYWYRQDPGQGLRLIYYSQIVNDFQKGDIAEGYSVSREKKESFPLTVTSAQKNPTAFYLCASSPTLGQEAWRNFGEGSWLTVV.

V gene TRBV13 combines with J gene TRBJ1-1; no definite D call. The CDR3 contains 13 residues. Trimming removed 5 bases from V and 8 bases from J, with 15 bases in between. Germline V gene data show CDR1 as PRHDT and CDR2 as FYEKMQ (reference sequence). CDR3 nucleotide sequence: TGTGCCAGCAGCCACGCGACACTTTCAGAAGCTTTCTTT. This codes for CASSHATLSEAFF.

The chain recombines TRBV19 with TRBJ1-4, with 9 positions matching TRBD1. Germline V CDR1 and CDR2: LNHDA, SQIVND (reference sequence). This CDR3 has 14 residues. The junction had 5 bases not matched to a gene; V was cut back by 6 bases and J by 6 bases. The CDR3 DNA reads as TGTGCCAGTAGAGACCGGACAGGGGATGAAAAACTGTTTTTT. It specifies CASRDRTGDEKLFF.

V is TRBV7-9 and J is TRBJ1-2, with 10 bases fitting TRBD1. Per the germline V gene, CDR1 is SEHNR and CDR2 is FQNEAQ (reference sequence). The V and J ends lost 3 bases and 5 bases, in that order; junction bases with no gene match: 6. The CDR3 has 15 residues. The DNA for the CDR3 is TGTGCCAGCAGCTTGTCGGGACAGGGGATTTATGGCTACACCTTC. Protein sequence: CASSLSGQGIYGYTF.

This chain joins TRBV6-5 and TRBJ2-7; TRBD2 matches 9 bases. The germline V gene encodes CDR1 MNHEY and CDR2 SVGAGI. This CDR3 is built from 14 residues. V gave up 6 bases and J gave up 6 bases; unmatched junction bases: 9. CDR3 bases: TGTGCCAGCAGAGCTAGCGGGGTTATTGGCGAGCAGTACTTC. The encoded protein is CASRASGVIGEQYF.

J is TRBJ1-3 and V is TRBV27; TRBD1 agrees at 9 bases. Germline CDR1 reads MNHEY; CDR2 reads SMNVEV (reference sequence). The CDR3 loop spans 14 amino acids. Losses at the gene ends were 11 bases for V and 4 bases for J; bases not matched to a gene: 9. The CDR3 nucleotides read TGTGCCGGACAGGGGAAGGGGGGAGGAAACACCATATATTTT. Residues: CAGQGKGGGNTIYF.

This clone showed up just once. This specimen includes other DNA sequences encoding the same CDR3. The chain employs TRBV6-5 and TRBJ1-1; D ambiguous. V lost 8 bases, J lost 0 bases, and 13 bases lay in between. The CDR3 contains 14 residues. Germline V gene lookup returns CDR1 MNHEY and CDR2 SVGAGI. The CDR3 DNA follows: TGTGCCAGCGGGCGAGGCGGGATGAACACTGAAGCTTTCTTT. Amino acid sequence: CASGRGGMNTEAFF.

CDR3 sequence (DNA): TGCGCCAGCAGCCAAGTAGCACGGGACACTGAAGCTTTCTTT. Its translation is CASSQVARDTEAFF. The rearrangement links TRBV4-1 to TRBJ1-1; D is uncertain. Trimming cost V 1 base and J 3 bases, with 9 bases left between them. Germline CDR1 and CDR2: MGHRA and YSYEKL. This CDR3 contains 14 residues.

The chain combines TRBV27 with TRBJ2-1, with 8 bases that match TRBD1. The CDR3 sequence is 14 residues long. V dropped 6 bases and J dropped 2; count of bases not matched to a gene: 3. Germline-derived CDR1 and CDR2 are MNHEY and SMNVEV (reference sequence). The CDR3 DNA follows: TGTGCCAGCAGCGGACAGGGTACCTACAATGAGCAGTTCTTC. Translating it yields CASSGQGTYNEQFF.

This chain connects TRBV4-1 to TRBJ1-1, with D tentatively TRBD1 (5 bases). Trimming shortened V by 2 bases and J by 1 base, and 11 bases separated the two germline ends. Germline loops: CDR1 MGHRA, CDR2 YSYEKL. The CDR3 is 15 residues long. The CDR3 DNA reads TGCGCCAGCAGCCAACGAGACAGTTGGAACACTGAAGCTTTCTTT. This gives the protein CASSQRDSWNTEAFF.

This clone was counted between two and nine times. The chain combines TRBV2 with TRBJ1-6; 8 bases map to TRBD1. CDR3 size: 14 residues. V gave up 6 bases and J gave up 10 bases; unmatched junction bases: 8. The germline gives CDR1 SNHLY, CDR2 FYNNEI. CDR3 sequence: CASRSDRVLSPLHF. As DNA, the CDR3 is TGTGCCAGCAGGTCGGACAGGGTATTGTCACCCCTCCACTTT.

Concerning this clone: The same CDR3 arises from other DNA sequences in this sample as well. The rearrangement links TRBV7-2 to TRBJ1-3, with a tentative D call TRBD1 (5 bases). The CDR3 spans 14 residues. The germline V gene encodes CDR1 SGHTA and CDR2 FQGNSA. The V end was cut by 4 bases, the J end by 0 bases, with 7 bases between. DNA of the CDR3: TGTGCCAGCAGCTACAGGTCCTCTGGAAACACCATATATTTT. This encodes CASSYRSSGNTIYF. The full variable domain, with the rest looked up from reference TRBV7-2 and TRBJ1-3, is GAGVSQSPSNKVTEKGKDVELRCDPISGHTALYWYRQSLGQGLEFLIYFQGNSAPDKSGLPSDRFSAERTGGSVSTLTIQRTQQEDSAVYLCASSYRSSGNTIYFGEGSWLTVV.

V and J are TRBV2 and TRBJ2-5; possible D gene TRBD2, 6 bases. The CDR3 extends over 15 amino acids. Germline V gene sequence: CDR1 SNHLY, CDR2 FYNNEI. Trimming removed 9 bases from V and 4 bases from J, with 21 bases in between. The CDR3 nucleotides are TGTGCCAGGGTAGATCTAGCGCCCGGGGGAGAGACCCAGTACTTC. Its translation is CARVDLAPGGETQYF.

The rearrangement joins TRBV7-9 to TRBJ2-3, with 8 positions matching TRBD1. V trimming: 1 base; J trimming: 3 bases; junction bases outside the gene matches: 3. The CDR3 covers 15 residues. Germline loops: CDR1 SEHNR, CDR2 FQNEAQ (reference sequence). CDR3 bases: TGTGCCAGCAGCTTAGGGACAGGGAGTACAGATACGCAGTATTTT. Protein sequence: CASSLGTGSTDTQYF.

The J gene is TRBJ2-5, the V gene TRBV6-5, with D tentatively TRBD2 (6 bases). CDR1 and CDR2 (germline): MNHEY, SVGAGI. The CDR3 loop spans 13 amino acids. Trimming removed 6 bases at V and 5 bases at J, with 13 bases between. In nucleotides, the CDR3 is TGTGCCAGCAGACAGACTAGATGGGAGACCCAGTACTTC. Protein sequence: CASRQTRWETQYF.

Notes on this clone: Relative to the germline gene, one junction end is altered; a read error may explain this. The chain has TRBV7-7 and TRBJ1-3, with 8 bases matching TRBD1. Germline lookup yields CDR1 SSHAT and CDR2 FNYEAQ (reference sequence). CDR3 length: 20 amino acids. CDR3: CASSLDRQGFPTASGNTIYF. The CDR3 nucleotides read TGTGCTAGCAGCTTAGATAGACAGGGGTTCCCAACCGCCTCTGGAAACACCATATATTTT.

To note about this clone: Other DNA sequences from this sample encode an identical CDR3 as well. CDR3 protein: CASSYSGQGYTEAFF. Here the CDR3 DNA reads TGTGCCAGCAGTTACTCAGGACAGGGGTACACTGAAGCTTTCTTT. The chain links TRBV6-5 to TRBJ1-1; 9 bases align to TRBD1. Trimming took 0 bases from V and 3 from J; bases not matched to a gene: 2. Germline V gene data show CDR1 as MNHEY and CDR2 as SVGAGI. The CDR3 length is 15 residues.